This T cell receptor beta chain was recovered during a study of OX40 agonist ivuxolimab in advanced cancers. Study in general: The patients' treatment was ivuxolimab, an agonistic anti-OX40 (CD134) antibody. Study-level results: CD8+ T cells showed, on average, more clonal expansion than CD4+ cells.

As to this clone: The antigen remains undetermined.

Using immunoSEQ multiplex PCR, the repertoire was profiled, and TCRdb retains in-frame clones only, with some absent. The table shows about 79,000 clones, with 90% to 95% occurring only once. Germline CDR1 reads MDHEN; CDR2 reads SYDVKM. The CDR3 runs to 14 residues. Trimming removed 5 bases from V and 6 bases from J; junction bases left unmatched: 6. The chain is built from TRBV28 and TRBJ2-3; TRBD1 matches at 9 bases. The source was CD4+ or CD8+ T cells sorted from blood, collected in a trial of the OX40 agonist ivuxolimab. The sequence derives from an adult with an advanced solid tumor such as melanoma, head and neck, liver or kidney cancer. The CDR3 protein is CASSKRDRADTQYF. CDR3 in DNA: TGTGCCAGCAGTAAGAGGGACAGGGCGGATACGCAGTATTTT.